One and the same sample provided the 25 T cell receptor beta chains below, sequenced in a study of CD8+ T cells in alopecia areata. Extracted RNA was reverse transcribed into cDNA, the sequencing template. Repertoires were generated with immunoSEQ multiplex PCR, while TCRdb's copy carries only in-frame clones and drops some. Recorded here are more than 250,000 clones, none singletons. A sort of pooled cutaneous lymph node cells used CD4, CD8alpha, NKG2D, NKG2ACE and other stains. Sequencing was done on a sample of CD4+ T cells sorted from a lymph node. These receptors were taken from a C3H/HeJ mouse with alopecia areata. For the strain, the MHC haplotype given is H2-k.

On this clone: Mouse gene names and germline throughout. Read data end 4 residues before the CDR3 end; the end is taken from the germline J gene. Other DNA sequences within the sample encode an identical CDR3. V gene TRBV1 combines with J gene TRBJ2-1, with a tentative D call TRBD1 (6 bases). This CDR3 is built from 15 residues. V was cut by 0 bases and J by 4 bases, with 10 bases left in between. In germline, CDR1 is NSQYPW, CDR2 LRSPGD (reference sequence). The CDR3 loop is CTCSADRDTYAEQFF. The covered CDR3 bases are TGCACCTGCAGTGCAGACCGGGACACATATGCT.

A note on this clone: Any gene name here is a mouse gene name. The sequence runs out 4 residues before the end of the CDR3; the remainder is reconstructed from the germline J gene. The chain links TRBV13-3 to TRBJ1-2, with D possibly TRBD1 on 6 matching bases. V lost 6 bases to trimming and J lost 2 bases, with 14 bases between them. CDR1 is NNHDY, CDR2 SYVADS, per germline. CDR3 length equals 14 residues. The CDR3 bases that were read are TGTGCCAGCAACCCGGGACACCTTAACTCC. Protein product: CASNPGHLNS. The full CDR3 protein reads CASNPGHLNSDYTF.

In the case of this clone: Gene names and germline refer to mouse. The read gets to within 4 residues of the CDR3 end, and the germline J gene fills in the rest. This chain uses TRBV5 with TRBJ2-2; D is ambiguous. The CDR3 covers 12 residues. V lost 6 bases and J 5 bases, leaving 7 bases between the germline ends. Germline V gene lookup returns CDR1 LGHNA and CDR2 YNLKQL (reference sequence). The CDR3 bases that were read are TGTGCCAGCAGTCCTGTTACCGGG. The encoded protein is CASSPVTG. The whole CDR3 protein is CASSPVTGQLYF.

This clone was observed a few times. Mouse germline and gene names are used. The read terminates 4 residues ahead of where the CDR3 ends, so the germline J gene completes it. The chain links TRBV13-1 to TRBJ2-1; D is perhaps TRBD1 (5 bases). The CDR3 spans 12 residues. Trimming removed 6 bases from V and 4 bases from J, with 8 bases in between. The V gene's germline CDR1 is NSHNY and CDR2 SYGAGN. The sequenced CDR3 bases are TGTGCCAGCACAGGACAATATGCT. Translated, it gives CASTGQYA. The entire CDR3 sequence reads CASTGQYAEQFF.

Turning to this clone: Germline and genes: mouse. The CDR3 spells CASSGDRGGAETLYF. The CDR3 bases that were read are TGTGCCAGCAGTGGAGACAGGGGAGGCGCAGAA. The chain has TRBV13-1 and TRBJ2-3; 8 positions agree with TRBD1. The CDR3 end lies 4 residues beyond the end of the read and is filled in from the germline J gene. The V and J ends lost 3 bases and 3 bases, in that order; junction bases with no gene match: 6. The CDR3 loop spans 15 amino acids. Germline CDR1 NSHNY, CDR2 SYGAGN.

Concerning this clone itself: Genes here carry mouse names. The read falls 4 residues short of the CDR3 end, and the missing part is taken from the germline J gene. This chain connects TRBV31 to TRBJ2-2; possible D gene TRBD1, 5 bases. Trimming took 5 bases from V and 1 from J, leaving 11 bases between them. Germline assignment: CDR1 GKSSPN and CDR2 SITVG. CDR3 length: 14 amino acids. The CDR3 region is CAWGQTVNTGQLYF. CDR3 bases read: TGTGCCTGGGGTCAGACAGTAAACACCGGG.

This clone was observed a few times. The gene symbols are mouse symbols. The CDR3 goes on 4 residues after the read ends, and that part is filled in from the germline J gene. The V gene is TRBV1, the J gene TRBJ1-1; D is ambiguous. Between the trimmed V and J ends, which lost 2 bases and 0 bases, there was a span of 7 bases. The CDR3 is made up of 14 amino acids. Germline values: CDR1 NSQYPW, CDR2 LRSPGD (reference sequence). Incomplete CDR3 DNA: TGCACCTGCAGTGCAACCAGTGCAAACACA. Residues: CTCSATSANT. The entire CDR3 sequence reads CTCSATSANTEVFF.

Remarks on this clone: Gene names refer to mouse genes. The read halts 4 residues ahead of the CDR3 end, with the missing end drawn from the germline J gene. This sample includes further DNA sequences coding for the same CDR3. The chain links TRBV1 to TRBJ2-1; TRBD1 matches at 9 bases. CDR3 length: 16 amino acids. Trimming removed 0 bases from V and 3 bases from J; junction bases left unmatched: 3. Germline V gene data show CDR1 as NSQYPW and CDR2 as LRSPGD (reference sequence). The CDR3 here is CTCSAETGGGYAEQFF. The CDR3 bases that were read are TGCACCTGCAGTGCAGAGACAGGGGGAGGCTATGCT.

In the case of this clone: The genes are named according to mouse. Sequencing ends 4 residues short of the CDR3 end; the germline J gene provides the rest. The gene calls are TRBV13-2 and TRBJ2-3; D is undetermined. Germline V gene lookup returns CDR1 NNHNN and CDR2 SYGAGS (reference sequence). This CDR3 contains 12 residues. Trimming cost V 4 bases and J 2 bases, with 5 bases left between them. This CDR3 reads CASGYNAETLYF. CDR3 bases read: TGTGCCAGCGGTTACAATGCAGAA.

As concerns this clone: The gene symbols are mouse symbols. The read ends 4 residues early relative to the CDR3; the germline J gene fills the gap. The chain combines TRBV5 with TRBJ1-2; a weak D match, TRBD1 (5 bases). Germline CDR1 and CDR2: LGHNA and YNLKQL (reference sequence). The CDR3 is 13 amino acids. Deletions cut 3 bases from V and 4 bases from J, with 9 bases between. The CDR3 sequence is CASSQDTGSDYTF. The CDR3 DNA, read in part, is TGTGCCAGCAGCCAGGACACGGGCTCC.

There are a few counts of this clone. Just one base apart from a much larger clone, this may be a read error. Germline and genes here are mouse. Read coverage stops 4 residues before the CDR3 terminus; the germline J gene supplies the remainder. The same CDR3 also results from other DNA sequences found in this sample. This sequence joins TRBV19 and TRBJ1-1; tentatively, D is TRBD1 (6 bases). CDR1 is FNHDT, CDR2 SITEND, per germline (reference sequence). The germline V and J ends were trimmed by 7 bases and 1 base, with 8 bases remaining between them. The CDR3 has 12 amino acids. Incomplete CDR3 DNA: TGTGCCAGCCGGGACAAAAACACA. Its translation: CASRDKNT. The full CDR3 sequence reads CASRDKNTEVFF.

This clone turned up a few times. Gene labels here are mouse ones. The sequence runs out 4 residues before the end of the CDR3; the remainder is reconstructed from the germline J gene. The V gene is TRBV5, the J gene TRBJ2-5; 7 bases agree with TRBD2. The CDR3 covers 15 residues. Per germline, CDR1 LGHNA and CDR2 YNLKQL (reference sequence). The CDR3 DNA, read in part, is TGTGCCAGCAGCCAAGGGGGGGGGAAGGGAGAC. Encoded protein: CASSQGGGKGD. The entire CDR3 is CASSQGGGKGDTQYF.

As concerns this clone: Gene and germline names: mouse. The read ends 3 residues before the CDR3 terminus; that terminus is restored from the germline J gene. V is TRBV13-1 and J is TRBJ1-6, with 9 positions matching TRBD1. Being an ORF, TRBJ1-6 has a function that is uncertain. Germline lookup yields CDR1 NSHNY and CDR2 SYGAGN. V dropped 2 bases and J dropped 4; count of bases not matched to a gene: 1. This CDR3 has 15 residues. The CDR3 sequence: CASSEDRGYNSPLYF. The sequenced CDR3 bases are TGTGCCAGCAGTGAGGACAGGGGATATAATTCGCCC.

Note on this clone: Mouse names are used for the genes. The read is 4 residues too short to cover the CDR3 end, so that end is filled in from the germline J gene. The chain is built from TRBV13-3 and TRBJ2-7, with 10 bases matching TRBD2. The CDR3 covers 14 residues. Germline values: CDR1 NNHDY, CDR2 SYVADS. The chain's CDR3 is CASRTGGPIYEQYF. The sequenced part of the CDR3 DNA is TGTGCCAGCAGGACTGGGGGGCCCATTTAT.

The table lists this clone with a few counts. The gene symbols are mouse symbols. The CDR3 end lies 4 residues beyond the end of the read and is filled in from the germline J gene. Within the sample, other DNA sequences also encode this same CDR3. The chain has TRBV13-1 and TRBJ2-7, with 13 bases lining up with TRBD2. This CDR3 contains 14 residues. From germline, CDR1 is NSHNY and CDR2 SYGAGN. Incomplete CDR3 DNA: TGTGCCAGCAGTGGGGGACTGGGGGGGTAT. As protein: CASSGGLGGY. The entire CDR3 protein reads CASSGGLGGYEQYF.

This clone was picked up many times. Germline and genes here are mouse. The CDR3 end falls 4 residues outside the read, so it is completed with the germline J gene. Other DNA sequences from this sample encode an identical CDR3 as well. This chain uses TRBV17 with TRBJ2-7; TRBD1 aligns across 9 bases. CDR3 length: 13 residues. Germline assignment: CDR1 MNHDT and CDR2 YYDKIL. The chain's CDR3 is CASSRDRGYEQYF. The CDR3 bases that were read are TGTGCTAGCAGTAGGGACAGGGGATAT.

This clone was observed a few times. Mouse gene names apply. Coverage ceases 4 residues before the CDR3 finishes, and the germline J gene fills in the end. The chain combines TRBV31 with TRBJ2-2; a possible D gene is TRBD1 (6 bases). The ends were cut back, 3 bases at V and 0 bases at J, with 11 bases in the middle. The CDR3 spans 15 residues. The germline V gene has CDR1 GKSSPN and CDR2 SITVG. The CDR3: CAWSSGQTNTGQLYF. The sequenced CDR3 bases are TGTGCCTGGAGCTCGGGACAAACAAACACCGGG.

This clone showed up many times. Genes and germline come from the mouse. From the germline J gene comes the end of the CDR3, since the read stops 4 residues before it. The same CDR3 can be traced to other DNA sequences in this sample. The V gene is TRBV17, the J gene TRBJ2-3; D is ambiguous. V was shortened by 0 bases and J by 0 bases, with 7 bases between the two germline ends. The CDR3 length is 15 residues. Germline V gene lookup returns CDR1 MNHDT and CDR2 YYDKIL. The CDR3 DNA, read in part, is TGTGCTAGCAGTAGAGATCAAGGGAGTGCAGAA. This codes for CASSRDQGSAE. The whole CDR3 reads CASSRDQGSAETLYF.

Details on this clone: Mouse germline and gene names are used. With the read ending 4 residues before the CDR3 end, the germline J gene is used to fill in that end. Other DNA sequences in the same sample also yield this CDR3. The chain couples TRBV13-1 to TRBJ2-5, with D unresolved. The CDR3 consists of 13 residues. The V gene lost 2 bases and the J gene lost 0 bases, with 4 bases spanning the gap. Germline CDR1 and CDR2: NSHNY and SYGAGN. CDR3 loop: CASSDHNQDTQYF. Partial CDR3 DNA: TGTGCCAGCAGTGACCATAACCAAGAC.

On this clone itself: The germline and genes are mouse ones. Sequencing ends 3 residues short of the CDR3 end; the germline J gene provides the rest. This chain links TRBV19 with TRBJ1-6, with TRBD1 as a possible D gene (5 bases). TRBJ1-6 is given ORF status, its function remaining uncertain. The CDR3 has 15 amino acids. V was clipped by 4 bases and J by 3 bases, with 11 bases between them. Germline V gene data show CDR1 as FNHDT and CDR2 as SITEND (reference sequence). The CDR3 region is CASSPPTGYNSPLYF. Partial CDR3 DNA: TGTGCCAGCAGTCCCCCAACAGGCTATAATTCGCCC.

This clone has more than one count but fewer than ten. Germline and genes: mouse. The read is 4 residues too short to cover the CDR3 end, so that end is filled in from the germline J gene. V is TRBV1 and J is TRBJ2-5, with 13 bases fitting TRBD2. CDR1 is NSQYPW and CDR2 is LRSPGD in the germline V gene (reference sequence). The CDR3 has 14 amino acids. The J segment lost 3 bases and the V segment lost 6 bases, leaving 0 bases of the junction unmatched. The part of the CDR3 DNA that was read is TGCACCTGCAGGGGACTGGGGGGGCAAGAC. It yields the protein CTCRGLGGQD. The complete CDR3 reads CTCRGLGGQDTQYF.

This clone was counted between two and nine times. With a much larger clone just one base away, this may be a read error. These gene names are mouse names. The read ends 4 residues early relative to the CDR3; the germline J gene fills the gap. The V gene is TRBV13-3, the J gene TRBJ1-1; perhaps TRBD1 as D (6 bases). Looked up from germline, CDR1 is NNHDY and CDR2 is SYVADS. The CDR3 consists of 13 residues. CDR3 residues: CASSDAGETEVFF. The part of the CDR3 DNA that was read is TGTGCCAGCAGTGATGCAGGGGAGACA.

The sample holds a few counts of this clone. Just one base apart from a much larger clone, this may be a read error. Gene names and germline refer to mouse. The read comes to an end 4 residues before the CDR3 does, leaving the germline J gene to fill in the end. The sample carries other DNA sequences with the same CDR3. The V and J genes are TRBV19 and TRBJ2-2; 9 bases are shared with TRBD1. CDR1 FNHDT and CDR2 SITEND come from the germline V gene (reference sequence). This CDR3 contains 14 residues. The V segment lost 5 bases and the J segment 4 bases; nucleotides outside the gene matches: 3. The CDR3 DNA, read in part, is TGTGCCAGCAGGGACAGGGGAACCACCGGG. Translation: CASRDRGTTG. The CDR3 reads in full as CASRDRGTTGQLYF.

In its sample, this clone was seen a few times. Gene labels here are mouse ones. The CDR3 bases that were read are TGTGCCAGCAGTGAGGACTGGGGCGTCTATGCT. It encodes CASSEDWGVYA. The CDR3 in its entirety is CASSEDWGVYAEQFF. The genes are TRBV13-1 and TRBJ2-1, with 9 bases aligning to TRBD2. Coverage ceases 4 residues before the CDR3 finishes, and the germline J gene fills in the end. Germline CDR1 is NSHNY and CDR2 is SYGAGN. Trimming took 2 bases from V and 3 from J; bases not matched to a gene: 3. This CDR3 contains 15 residues.

This clone was counted at least ten times. Germline and genes here are mouse. The read terminates 4 residues before the CDR3 end, so the remaining end is supplied by the germline J gene. Other DNA sequences in this specimen translate into the identical CDR3. This chain links TRBV13-1 with TRBJ1-2; D is uncertain. The CDR3 loop spans 13 amino acids. The V end lost 0 bases, the J end lost 1 base, and 4 bases lay between the germline ends. The germline V gene encodes CDR1 NSHNY and CDR2 SYGAGN. CDR3 bases read: TGTGCCAGCAGTGATGTGGGAAACTCC. It translates to CASSDVGNS. The full CDR3 sequence reads CASSDVGNSDYTF.